Presented here are 32 T cell receptor beta chains from one specimen sequenced in a study of T cells in narcolepsy. TCRdb keeps only in-frame clones here, not all; method: immunoSEQ multiplex PCR. The data contain around 31,000 clones, around 78% of them singletons. Sequencing input: CD45RA- memory CD4+ T cells from PBMCs. The receptors shown here come from a human donor with narcolepsy.

The CDR3 DNA is TGTGCCAGCAGTCTAGCGGGGTACACAGATACGCAGTATTTT. Its translation: CASSLAGYTDTQYF. The genes are TRBV27 and TRBJ2-3, with 9 positions matching TRBD2. The CDR3 is made up of 14 amino acids. From germline, CDR1 is MNHEY and CDR2 SMNVEV (reference sequence). Trimming removed 5 bases from V and 2 bases from J; junction bases left unmatched: 2.

The rearrangement uses TRBV5-4 and TRBJ2-7; 9 bases agree with TRBD1. This CDR3 contains 15 residues. Looked up from germline, CDR1 is SGHNT and CDR2 is YYREEE (reference sequence). The V gene end was trimmed by 4 bases and the J gene end by 1 base; junction bases not matched to a gene: 6. The CDR3 is CASSPRDRDSYEQYF. The CDR3 nucleotides read TGTGCCAGCAGCCCTAGGGACAGGGATTCCTACGAGCAGTACTTC.

Worth noting for this clone: In the same sample, other DNA sequences code for this CDR3. The chain carries TRBV2 and TRBJ2-2; 8 bases align to TRBD2. Germline assignment: CDR1 SNHLY and CDR2 FYNNEI. V trimming: 7 bases; J trimming: 5 bases; junction bases outside the gene matches: 9. This CDR3 has 15 amino acids. The CDR3 sequence: CASKRDRGGTGELFF. The CDR3 nucleotides read TGTGCCAGCAAGCGAGACCGGGGGGGGACCGGGGAGCTGTTTTTT.

As regards this clone: This same CDR3 is encoded by further DNA sequences in the sample. The chain employs TRBV7-2 and TRBJ1-5, with TRBD1 identical over 7 bases. Germline V gives CDR1 SGHTA, CDR2 FQGNSA. The length of the CDR3 is 16 residues. Unmatched junction bases numbered 4, after V lost 0 bases and J lost 2 bases. The CDR3 DNA is TGTGCCAGCAGCTTAGCGACAGGGTTGGGCAATCAGCCCCAGCATTTT. It codes for CASSLATGLGNQPQHF.

The rearrangement uses TRBV5-6 and TRBJ2-2, with D possibly being TRBD2 (5 bases). The length of the CDR3 is 13 residues. Looked up from germline, CDR1 is SGHDT and CDR2 is YYEEEE. Trimming cost V 2 bases and J 4 bases, with 6 bases left between them. The CDR3 DNA follows: TGTGCCAGCAGCTTCGAGGGCACCGGGGAGCTGTTTTTT. As protein: CASSFEGTGELFF. The whole variable domain, filled in from reference TRBV5-6 and TRBJ2-2, reads DAGVTQSPTHLIKTRGQQVTLRCSPKSGHDTVSWYQQALGQGPQFIFQYYEEEERQRGNFPDRFSGHQFPNYSSELNVNALLLGDSALYLCASSFEGTGELFFGEGSRLTVL.

This chain uses TRBV11-3 with TRBJ2-1; weak D call: TRBD2 (6 bases). CDR3 length: 14 amino acids. Germline loops: CDR1 SGHNT, CDR2 YENEEA. V was trimmed by 4 bases and J by 0 bases, leaving 7 bases between them. CDR3 loop: CASSYGSSYNEQFF. The CDR3 DNA is TGTGCCAGCAGCTACGGGAGCTCCTACAATGAGCAGTTCTTC.

This clone came up once. V and J are TRBV7-3 and TRBJ1-2; 8 nucleotides line up with TRBD1. The CDR3 sequence is 13 residues long. Trimming at V came to 5 bases and at J to 5 bases, leaving 4 bases not matched to a gene. Germline V CDR1 and CDR2: SGHTA, FQGTGA. CDR3 nucleotide sequence: TGTGCCAGCAGCCTAGGACAGGGTTATGGCTACACCTTC. It translates to CASSLGQGYGYTF.

This clone was recorded only once. This chain links TRBV13 with TRBJ2-1, with 10 bases matching TRBD2. This CDR3 spans 15 amino acids. V shed 4 bases, J shed 5 bases, and the junction held 5 bases outside the gene matches. Germline-derived CDR1 and CDR2 are PRHDT and FYEKMQ (reference sequence). The CDR3 sequence: CASSYWTSGDNEQFF. The CDR3 coding sequence is TGTGCCAGCAGCTATTGGACTAGCGGAGACAATGAGCAGTTCTTC.

The chain is built from TRBV2 and TRBJ1-2; D is undetermined. Per the germline V gene, CDR1 is SNHLY and CDR2 is FYNNEI. The CDR3 runs to 14 residues. V lost 2 bases to trimming and J lost 4 bases, with 11 bases between them. As DNA, the CDR3 is TGTGCCAGCAGTGAACGGCGACCGATCTATGGCTACACCTTC. Translating it yields CASSERRPIYGYTF.

This clone occurred a few times. The chain links TRBV5-6 to TRBJ1-1, with no clear D. With 0 bases removed from V and 1 base from J, the gap between germline ends came to 7 bases. This CDR3 region has 14 residues. Germline loops: CDR1 SGHDT, CDR2 YYEEEE. The CDR3 bases are TGTGCCAGCAGCTTGGGGGGTGGGAACACTGAAGCTTTCTTT. Translation: CASSLGGGNTEAFF.

This clone has only a few counts. V and J are TRBV7-2 and TRBJ1-5; possible D gene TRBD1, 6 bases. Per germline, CDR1 SGHTA and CDR2 FQGNSA. The CDR3 contains 16 residues. Trimming left V 5 bases short and J 1 base short, with 15 bases between. The CDR3 spells CASSLYGGWSNQPQHF. The CDR3 DNA sequence: TGTGCCAGCAGCCTTTACGGGGGCTGGAGCAATCAGCCCCAGCATTTT.

This clone is a singleton in its sample. This sequence joins TRBV5-1 and TRBJ2-7; D is undetermined. This CDR3 region has 16 residues. Trimming took off 0 bases at V and 3 bases at J, with 16 bases between the two ends. Germline values: CDR1 SGHRS, CDR2 YFSETQ. The CDR3 spells CASSLVLGGHVYEQYF. CDR3 bases: TGCGCCAGCAGCTTGGTTCTGGGTGGCCATGTCTACGAGCAGTACTTC.

The chain uses TRBV29-1 and TRBJ2-2; D is perhaps TRBD1 (6 bases). V gave up 7 bases and J gave up 4 bases, with 10 bases separating them. The CDR3 totals 12 residues. CDR1 is SQVTM and CDR2 is ANQGSEA in the germline V gene. CDR3 in DNA: TGCAGCGACAGGGAGCTCACCGGGGAGCTGTTTTTT. As protein: CSDRELTGELFF.

This clone was recorded once. The chain combines TRBV7-9 with TRBJ1-2, with a tentative D call TRBD1 (5 bases). Germline V gene sequence: CDR1 SEHNR, CDR2 FQNEAQ (reference sequence). Trimming shortened V by 1 base and J by 3 bases, and 15 bases separated the two germline ends. CDR3 length: 16 amino acids. The CDR3 DNA reads as TGTGCCAGCAGCTTAGGTGGCAGGGATAGATACTATGGCTACACCTTC. It translates to CASSLGGRDRYYGYTF.

The chain links TRBV2 to TRBJ1-2; D is possibly TRBD1 (5 bases). The CDR3 sequence is 11 residues long. Germline V gene sequence: CDR1 SNHLY, CDR2 FYNNEI. The V end was cut by 8 bases, the J end by 6 bases, with 10 bases between. In nucleotides, the CDR3 is TGTGCCAGCGGGCAGGGCCATGGCTACACCTTC. Protein: CASGQGHGYTF.

The V and J genes are TRBV6-5 and TRBJ2-1, with D hard to call. The CDR3 consists of 12 residues. Germline V gene lookup returns CDR1 MNHEY and CDR2 SVGAGI. V lost 7 bases, J lost 3 bases, and 7 bases lay in between. The CDR3 is CASKEGYNEQFF. CDR3 DNA sequence: TGTGCCAGCAAAGAAGGCTACAATGAGCAGTTCTTC.

In its sample, this clone was seen a few times. The chain is built from TRBV11-2 and TRBJ1-1, with 9 positions matching TRBD1. This CDR3 spans 13 amino acids. With 4 bases clipped from V and 5 bases from J, the junction kept 2 bases outside the gene matches. Germline loops: CDR1 SGHAT, CDR2 FQNNGV. This CDR3 is CASSSDRGTEAFF. The CDR3 DNA follows: TGTGCCAGCAGCTCGGACAGGGGTACTGAAGCTTTCTTT. Full variable domain (missing parts from reference TRBV11-2 and TRBJ1-1): EAGVAQSPRYKIIEKRQSVAFWCNPISGHATLYWYQQILGQGPKLLIQFQNNGVVDDSQLPKDRFSAERLKGVDSTLKIQPAKLEDSAVYLCASSSDRGTEAFFGQGTRLTVV.

The chain recombines TRBV6-6 with TRBJ1-1; unclear D gene. Deletions cut 6 bases from V and 3 bases from J, with 8 bases between. This CDR3 has 12 amino acids. CDR1 is MNHNY, CDR2 SVGAGI, per germline (reference sequence). CDR3: CASSPGYTEAFF. Written as DNA, the CDR3 is TGTGCCAGCAGCCCCGGTTACACTGAAGCTTTCTTT.

The chain uses TRBV7-2 and TRBJ1-5, with D possibly matching TRBD1 (6 bases). Germline assignment: CDR1 SGHTA and CDR2 FQGNSA. This CDR3 is 16 amino acids long. Trimming cost V 1 base and J 2 bases, with 12 bases left between them. CDR3 sequence reads: CASSLGFRGRNQPQHF. The CDR3, as DNA: TGTGCCAGCAGCTTAGGGTTCAGGGGACGCAATCAGCCCCAGCATTTT.

The CDR3 DNA reads TGTGCCAGCTCACCGTCCAGTCTGAACACTGAAGCTTTCTTT. Amino acid sequence: CASSPSSLNTEAFF. This chain connects TRBV18 to TRBJ1-1, with no clear D. This CDR3 is built from 14 residues. V lost 3 bases and J lost 0, with 8 bases in between. Looked up from germline, CDR1 is KGHSH and CDR2 is LQKENI. Complete variable domain (other parts from reference TRBV18 and TRBJ1-1): NAGVMQNPRHLVRRRGQEARLRCSPMKGHSHVYWYRQLPEEGLKFMVYLQKENIIDESGMPKERFSAEFPKEGPSILRIQQVVRGDSAAYFCASSPSSLNTEAFFGQGTRLTVV.

This clone was counted only a few times. The chain joins TRBV5-4 to TRBJ1-2, with 7 bases lining up with TRBD1. V was pared by 5 bases and J by 5 bases, with 9 bases of the junction left unmatched. The germline V gene has CDR1 SGHNT and CDR2 YYREEE (reference sequence). The CDR3 length is 14 residues. As DNA, the CDR3 is TGTGCCAGCAGGGCTCAACAGGGGAATTATGGCTACACCTTC. Encoded protein: CASRAQQGNYGYTF.

This chain uses TRBV10-3 with TRBJ1-2; no clear D gene. Germline values: CDR1 ENHRY, CDR2 SYGVKD. CDR3 length: 12 amino acids. V dropped 4 bases and J dropped 2 bases, with 5 bases sitting between them. Here the CDR3 reads CAISGRNYGYTF. In nucleotides, the CDR3 is TGTGCCATCAGTGGGAGGAACTATGGCTACACCTTC.

A note on this clone: A much larger clone lies one base from this, so it may be a read error. Other DNA sequences in the same sample also yield this CDR3. CDR3 DNA: TGTGCCAGCAGTCACTCCTACGAGCAGTACTTC. Translation: CASSHSYEQYF. The chain joins TRBV6-5 to TRBJ2-7; D is unclear. The length of the CDR3 is 11 residues. CDR1 is MNHEY and CDR2 is SVGAGI in the germline V gene.

The chain has TRBV6-5 and TRBJ2-1, with D hard to call. The CDR3 spans 15 residues. CDR1 is MNHEY and CDR2 is SVGAGI in the germline V gene. The germline V and J ends were trimmed by 8 bases and 1 base, with 15 bases remaining between them. DNA of the CDR3: TGTGCCAGCGCCCTCTCGGACGGGTCCTACAATGAGCAGTTCTTC. Translated, it gives CASALSDGSYNEQFF.

About this clone: Compared with germline, one end of the junction differs, possibly owing to a read error. The CDR3 loop is CAGSQTGVWETQYF. DNA for the CDR3: TGTGCCGGCAGTCAAACAGGGGTTTGGGAGACCCAGTACTTC. The chain couples TRBV25-1 to TRBJ2-5; the match to TRBD1 covers 7 bases. CDR3 size: 14 residues. Germline CDR1 reads MGHDK; CDR2 reads SYGVNS.

There are a few counts of this clone. This chain uses TRBV10-3 with TRBJ1-2, with 11 bases matching TRBD1. The CDR3 runs 14 residues. Germline V lookup: CDR1 ENHRY, CDR2 SYGVKD. The V segment lost 7 bases and the J segment 4 bases; nucleotides outside the gene matches: 5. As DNA, the CDR3 is TGTGCCATCAAGGGGACAGGGGGTAGCTATGGCTACACCTTC. Translation gives CAIKGTGGSYGYTF.

This clone has just one count. The chain couples TRBV7-9 to TRBJ1-2; D is undetermined. This CDR3 contains 17 residues. Germline CDR1 SEHNR, CDR2 FQNEAQ (reference sequence). V shed 4 bases and J shed 2 bases, with 20 bases lying between them. In nucleotides, the CDR3 is TGTGCCAGCAGCTCTCTCAAGATAGGGAGCGGAAACTATGGCTACACCTTC. It codes for CASSSLKIGSGNYGYTF.

The chain is built from TRBV19 and TRBJ2-5; 8 bases map to TRBD1. Trimming removed 1 base from V and 5 bases from J; junction bases left unmatched: 6. Germline loops: CDR1 LNHDA, CDR2 SQIVND (reference sequence). The CDR3 extends over 15 amino acids. In DNA, the CDR3 is TGTGCCAGTAGTATAGGCGCAGGGGGCCGGGAGACCCAGTACTTC. This codes for CASSIGAGGRETQYF.

The rearrangement uses TRBV10-1 and TRBJ2-3; D not resolved. CDR1 WNHNN and CDR2 SYGVQD come from the germline V gene (reference sequence). The CDR3 sequence is 16 residues long. Trimming shortened V by 7 bases and J by 0 bases, and 17 bases separated the two germline ends. The CDR3 region has the DNA TGCGCCAGCACCTCTGCGAGTCCCTCCAGCACAGATACGCAGTATTTT. Amino acids: CASTSASPSSTDTQYF.

The rearrangement uses TRBV21-1 and TRBJ1-2; the table names TRBD1, a call not compared with the DNA. TRBV21-1 represents a pseudogene. The CDR3 has 14 amino acids. The CDR3 region has the DNA TGTGCCAGCAGCAAAAATAGGGCAGGGGATGGCTACACCTTC. Residues: CASSKNRAGDGYTF.

The genes are TRBV29-1 and TRBJ2-1, with a weak D call TRBD1 (5 bases). The V end was cut by 7 bases, the J end by 3 bases, with 19 bases between. The CDR3 runs 15 residues. Germline lookup yields CDR1 SQVTM and CDR2 ANQGSEA. The CDR3 DNA is TGCAGCGCCATAAGTATGACAGCGTTCTACAATGAGCAGTTCTTC. This sequence encodes CSAISMTAFYNEQFF.

Comments on this clone: Other DNA sequences within the sample encode an identical CDR3. V gene TRBV19 combines with J gene TRBJ2-1; TRBD1 might be the D (5 bases). Trimming left V 6 bases short and J 5 bases short, with 11 bases between. CDR3 length equals 13 residues. The germline V gene has CDR1 LNHDA and CDR2 SQIVND (reference sequence). Written as DNA, the CDR3 is TGTGCCAGTAGACAGGCGGAAAACAATGAGCAGTTCTTC. This gives the protein CASRQAENNEQFF.